The rows below give T cell receptor beta chains drawn from one sample of a study of T cells after yellow fever vaccination. In TCRdb, the 5' RACE reads were re-called with MiXCR into one record per CDR3 protein. The sample holds under 400,000 distinct CDR3 sequences, 11% seen once. Sequenced here: PBMCs, sampled on the day of the first yellow fever vaccination. These receptors were taken from a man aged 18-30 years who received the YFV17D yellow fever vaccine. Both conserved end residues are part of each CDR3. Fields, in order: clone size, D gene, J gene, V gene, CDR3 DNA, CDR3 protein. D genes are given only for firm matches. Not all rows give a size; the values are once, few, many and, for expanded clones, a class.

clone size: few
D gene: .
J gene: TRBJ1-4
V gene: TRBV7-2
CDR3 DNA: TGTGCCAGCAGCTCAGCAACTAATGAAAAACTGTTTTTT
CDR3 protein: CASSSATNEKLFF

clone size: .
D gene: TRBD2
J gene: TRBJ2-3
V gene: TRBV18
CDR3 DNA: TGTGCCAGCTCACCGGCGGCTAGCGGGGACACTAGCACAGATACGCAGTATTTT
CDR3 protein: CASSPAASGDTSTDTQYF

clone size: .
D gene: TRBD2
J gene: TRBJ2-7
V gene: TRBV29-1
CDR3 DNA: TGCAGCGTTGTTTGGCGGGGGGCGACTCAAGCCTACGAGCAGTACTTC
CDR3 protein: CSVVWRGATQAYEQYF

clone size: few
D gene: .
J gene: TRBJ2-5
V gene: TRBV11-1
CDR3 DNA: TGTGCCAGCAGCTTTTTCCCCCCAGGGATCCGAAAAGAGGAGACCCAGTACTTC
CDR3 protein: CASSFFPPGIRKEETQYF

clone size: many
D gene: TRBD1
J gene: TRBJ2-7
V gene: TRBV29-1
CDR3 DNA: TGCAGCGTAACCGGGACAGGAAGCTACGAGCAGTACTTC
CDR3 protein: CSVTGTGSYEQYF

clone size: .
D gene: .
J gene: TRBJ2-7
V gene: TRBV5-1
CDR3 DNA: TGCGCCAGCAGCCTCACGAAGCTTGCCAACGAGCAGTACTTC
CDR3 protein: CASSLTKLANEQYF

clone size: few
D gene: .
J gene: TRBJ1-2
V gene: TRBV30
CDR3 DNA: TGTGCGCTTACAGGGCCCGGTGGCTACACCTTC
CDR3 protein: CALTGPGGYTF

clone size: few
D gene: .
J gene: TRBJ2-2
V gene: TRBV11-2
CDR3 DNA: TGTGCCAGCAGCCAAAACCTCTACGGACGGGAGCTGTTTTTT
CDR3 protein: CASSQNLYGRELFF

clone size: .
D gene: .
J gene: TRBJ2-7
V gene: TRBV6-2/TRBV6-3
CDR3 DNA: TGTGCCAGCAGTTACTCACAGGGAGGGGACGAGCAGTACTTC
CDR3 protein: CASSYSQGGDEQYF

clone size: few
D gene: .
J gene: TRBJ2-1
V gene: TRBV5-5
CDR3 DNA: TGTGCCAGCAGCCCCGAGCTCCGGCACAATGAGCAGTTCTTC
CDR3 protein: CASSPELRHNEQFF

clone size: many
D gene: .
J gene: TRBJ2-5
V gene: TRBV5-1
CDR3 DNA: TGTGCCAGCAGCTTGGGGGAAGAGACCCAGTACTTC
CDR3 protein: CASSLGEETQYF

clone size: many
D gene: TRBD2
J gene: TRBJ2-3
V gene: TRBV20-1
CDR3 DNA: TGCAGTGCTAGAGTAGGTTCGGGAGGACATACGCAGTATTTT
CDR3 protein: CSARVGSGGHTQYF

clone size: .
D gene: .
J gene: TRBJ1-1
V gene: TRBV6-6
CDR3 DNA: TGTGCCAGCAGACCCAATCTGAACACTGAAGCTTTCTTT
CDR3 protein: CASRPNLNTEAFF

clone size: few
D gene: TRBD1
J gene: TRBJ2-7
V gene: TRBV9
CDR3 DNA: TGTGCCAGCAGCACTTCCGGGACAGGGGGCGAGCAGTACTTC
CDR3 protein: CASSTSGTGGEQYF

clone size: .
D gene: .
J gene: TRBJ2-1
V gene: TRBV20-1
CDR3 DNA: TGCAGTGCTAGTAGGAGTCCCAATGAGCAGTTCTTC
CDR3 protein: CSASRSPNEQFF

clone size: few
D gene: .
J gene: TRBJ1-1
V gene: TRBV5-5
CDR3 DNA: TGTGCCAGCAGCTTGTCGGCTATGAACACTGAAGCTTTCTTT
CDR3 protein: CASSLSAMNTEAFF

clone size: few
D gene: TRBD1
J gene: TRBJ1-4
V gene: TRBV20-1
CDR3 DNA: TGCAGTGCTAACCCGGACAGGGGTGGCGAAAAACTGTTTTTT
CDR3 protein: CSANPDRGGEKLFF

clone size: .
D gene: .
J gene: TRBJ2-1
V gene: TRBV6-8
CDR3 DNA: TGTGCCAGCAAAAACTATACTGAGCAGTTCTTC
CDR3 protein: CASKNYTEQFF

clone size: .
D gene: .
J gene: TRBJ1-2
V gene: TRBV5-4
CDR3 DNA: TGTGCCAGCAGCTCATCCGCTGGTCAGGGGACCTATGGCTACACCTTC
CDR3 protein: CASSSSAGQGTYGYTF

clone size: few
D gene: .
J gene: TRBJ1-1
V gene: TRBV7-9
CDR3 DNA: TGTGCCAGCAGCTCCCGTGGTGAGCTGAACACTGAAGCTTTCTTT
CDR3 protein: CASSSRGELNTEAFF

clone size: .
D gene: TRBD1
J gene: TRBJ1-2
V gene: TRBV4-2
CDR3 DNA: TGTGCCAGCAGCCAAGCGGAAGACAGGGAGGGTGGCTACACCTTC
CDR3 protein: CASSQAEDREGGYTF

clone size: few
D gene: TRBD1
J gene: TRBJ2-3
V gene: TRBV27
CDR3 DNA: TGTGCCAGCCTCGACAGGGGCAGAGGAGATACGCAGTATTTT
CDR3 protein: CASLDRGRGDTQYF

clone size: .
D gene: TRBD2
J gene: TRBJ2-7
V gene: TRBV20-1
CDR3 DNA: TGCAGTGCTCCCGGGACTAGCGGGGGGACCTACGAGCAGTACTTC
CDR3 protein: CSAPGTSGGTYEQYF

clone size: .
D gene: .
J gene: TRBJ2-1
V gene: TRBV12-3/TRBV12-4
CDR3 DNA: TGTGCCAGCAGTCCTCGCGCGAGCTCCTACAATGAGCAGTTCTTC
CDR3 protein: CASSPRASSYNEQFF

clone size: .
D gene: .
J gene: TRBJ1-1
V gene: TRBV9
CDR3 DNA: TGTGCCAGCAGCCTCGATCCCAGTCGTAAAGCTTTCTTT
CDR3 protein: CASSLDPSRKAFF

clone size: .
D gene: TRBD1
J gene: TRBJ2-1
V gene: TRBV2
CDR3 DNA: TGTGCCAGCAAGGGAGGGACAGGGTCTTACAATGAGCAGTTCTTC
CDR3 protein: CASKGGTGSYNEQFF

clone size: .
D gene: .
J gene: TRBJ2-2
V gene: TRBV5-1
CDR3 DNA: TGCGCCAGCAGGACAGGCTTGGACGGGGAGCTGTTTTTT
CDR3 protein: CASRTGLDGELFF

clone size: few
D gene: .
J gene: TRBJ1-6
V gene: TRBV28
CDR3 DNA: TGTGCCAGCAGTTTGTGGGGGCGCGAGAATTCACCCCTCCACTTT
CDR3 protein: CASSLWGRENSPLHF

clone size: .
D gene: TRBD1
J gene: TRBJ1-2
V gene: TRBV7-9
CDR3 DNA: TGTGCCAGCAGCCCGGGGACAGTTCGAGGCTACACCTTC
CDR3 protein: CASSPGTVRGYTF

clone size: .
D gene: .
J gene: TRBJ2-5
V gene: TRBV2
CDR3 DNA: TGTGCCGTCCAAGGGGGGGAGACCCAGTACTTC
CDR3 protein: CAVQGGETQYF

clone size: .
D gene: TRBD2
J gene: TRBJ2-2
V gene: TRBV7-6
CDR3 DNA: TGTGCCAGCAGCTTAGCGATCCCCGGGGGGGCCTCCGGGGAGCTGTTTTTT
CDR3 protein: CASSLAIPGGASGELFF

clone size: .
D gene: TRBD1
J gene: TRBJ2-2
V gene: TRBV6-1
CDR3 DNA: TGTGCCAGCAGTCAACAGGGGGGCACCGGGGAGCTGTTTTTT
CDR3 protein: CASSQQGGTGELFF

clone size: .
D gene: .
J gene: TRBJ1-6
V gene: TRBV11-2
CDR3 DNA: TGTGCCAGCAGCTCCGACGCCAGCTATTCACCCCTCCACTTT
CDR3 protein: CASSSDASYSPLHF

clone size: .
D gene: TRBD2
J gene: TRBJ2-1
V gene: TRBV20-1
CDR3 DNA: TGCAGTGCTAGTGCTAGCGGCGACAATGAGCAGTTCTTC
CDR3 protein: CSASASGDNEQFF

clone size: few
D gene: .
J gene: TRBJ1-2
V gene: TRBV4-1
CDR3 DNA: TGCGCCAGCAGCCATCCCTGGGGTCCGAAGAACGGCTACACCTTC
CDR3 protein: CASSHPWGPKNGYTF

clone size: .
D gene: .
J gene: TRBJ2-3
V gene: TRBV18
CDR3 DNA: TGTGCCAGCTCACCACCGTCGGAGGCTCCTACGCAGTATTTT
CDR3 protein: CASSPPSEAPTQYF

clone size: few
D gene: TRBD2
J gene: TRBJ2-3
V gene: TRBV20-1
CDR3 DNA: TGCAGTGCTAGAGCTAGCGGGGGGGTTTTAGATACGCAGTATTTT
CDR3 protein: CSARASGGVLDTQYF

clone size: few
D gene: .
J gene: TRBJ2-5
V gene: TRBV18
CDR3 DNA: TGTGCCAGCTCACCTACCGGGGGCAAAGAGACCCAGTACTTC
CDR3 protein: CASSPTGGKETQYF

clone size: .
D gene: .
J gene: TRBJ2-6
V gene: TRBV5-4
CDR3 DNA: TGTGCCAGCAGCCCCGGGACCTGGAGCTCTGGGGCCAACGTCCTGACTTTC
CDR3 protein: CASSPGTWSSGANVLTF

clone size: .
D gene: .
J gene: TRBJ2-7
V gene: TRBV9
CDR3 DNA: TGTGCCAGCAGCCCCGAAACCCAGGGGCCGGCTTACTCCTACGAGCAGTACTTC
CDR3 protein: CASSPETQGPAYSYEQYF

clone size: .
D gene: TRBD2
J gene: TRBJ2-1
V gene: TRBV18
CDR3 DNA: TGTGCCAGCTCACCGGGCGCGGGGGGGCAAAATGAGCAGTTCTTC
CDR3 protein: CASSPGAGGQNEQFF

clone size: .
D gene: TRBD2
J gene: TRBJ2-1
V gene: TRBV4-3
CDR3 DNA: TGCGCCAGCAGCCAGCACCGCTCTGGGGCGGGGGGGTACAATGAGCAGTTCTTC
CDR3 protein: CASSQHRSGAGGYNEQFF

clone size: few
D gene: .
J gene: TRBJ2-1
V gene: TRBV19
CDR3 DNA: TGTGCCAGTAGTATGGGGGGCCGCCTAAATGAGCAGTTCTTC
CDR3 protein: CASSMGGRLNEQFF

clone size: .
D gene: TRBD1
J gene: TRBJ2-3
V gene: TRBV12-3/TRBV12-4
CDR3 DNA: TGTGCCAGCAGTTTAGTGAGACAGGGCCCCACAGATACGCAGTATTTT
CDR3 protein: CASSLVRQGPTDTQYF

clone size: .
D gene: .
J gene: TRBJ2-6
V gene: TRBV19
CDR3 DNA: TGTGCCAGTAGTAAACAGGTTTCTGGGGCCAACGTCCTGACTTTC
CDR3 protein: CASSKQVSGANVLTF